The clone carrying this T cell receptor (beta chain) was seen repeatedly, ten times or more. What it recognizes is unknown. The sample is drawn from a study of spatial heterogeneity in lung cancer. Study context: The average count in raw reads for each unique TCR and UMI combination exceeded 8.5 appearances.

Time point indicated: sample taken at primary tumor resection. This CDR3 is built from 12 residues. Trimming cost V 2 bases and J 11 bases, with 10 bases left between them. Germline V CDR1 and CDR2: MNHEY, SVGEGT. TCRdb used MiXCR to reprocess the 5' RACE reads, holding one entry per CDR3 protein. The sample contains around 100,000 distinct CDR3 sequences, 4% to 4.5% of which appear only once. Whole-study findings and limits: In tumors, expanded intratumoral alpha and beta TCR counts tracked mutation counts.

The rearrangement links TRBV6-2 or TRBV6-3 to TRBJ2-4; no definite D call. The TCR comes from a male donor with early-stage non-small cell lung cancer. The specimen comprised lung tumor tissue, sampled at surgery. Written as DNA, the CDR3 is TGTGCCAGCAGTTACGCACGGGTCCTTCAGTACTTC. It yields the protein CASSYARVLQYF.